This T cell receptor (beta chain) was captured by sequencing in a study of human T cells and chemical hapten exposure. The wider study: Patients, mostly women, had alopecia areata, alopecia totalis or alopecia universalis. Study conclusions and caveats: Expanded TCRs produced significantly more large CDR3 similarity clusters than controls did. More PT1 expanded TCRs went with higher patch test scores.

In its sample, this clonotype was seen a few times. Its cognate antigen is unknown. TCRdb fed the RACE reads into MiXCR, producing one record per CDR3 protein. This sample has 330,000 or so distinct CDR3 sequences, with about 6.9% found just once. The V gene's germline CDR1 is SGHTA and CDR2 FQGNSA. This CDR3 is built from 15 residues. V lost 5 bases to trimming and J lost 0 bases, with 14 bases between them. Time point here: patch test 2, 6 weeks after DPC sensitization. Treatment defined: therapeutic diphenylcyclopropenone sensitization with weekly scalp DPC. Prior to each patch test being applied, blood was drawn.

The clonotype originates from a woman aged 18-29 years with alopecia areata. Some clones in this sample may be carry-over from other donors' samples. Sequenced material: whole blood, taken in connection with sensitization to the hapten diphenylcyclopropenone (DPC). V is TRBV7-2 and J is TRBJ2-7; D is uncertain. The DNA of the CDR3 is TGTGCCAGCAGCCCCCCTGGGCAGAGCTCCTACGAGCAGTACTTC. This sequence encodes CASSPPGQSSYEQYF.